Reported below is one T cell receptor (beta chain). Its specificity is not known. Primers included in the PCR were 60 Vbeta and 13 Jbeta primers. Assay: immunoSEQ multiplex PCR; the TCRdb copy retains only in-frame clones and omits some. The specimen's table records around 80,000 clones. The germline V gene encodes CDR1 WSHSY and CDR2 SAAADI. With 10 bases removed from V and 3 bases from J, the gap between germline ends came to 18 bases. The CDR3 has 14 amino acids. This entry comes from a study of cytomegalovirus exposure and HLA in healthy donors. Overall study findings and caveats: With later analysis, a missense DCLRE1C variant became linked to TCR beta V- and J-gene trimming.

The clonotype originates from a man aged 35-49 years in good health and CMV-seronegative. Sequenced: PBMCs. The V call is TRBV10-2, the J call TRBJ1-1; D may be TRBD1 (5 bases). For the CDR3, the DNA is TGCGCCACTATAAGGACACCTAGGGACACTGAAGCTTTCTTT. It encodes CATIRTPRDTEAFF.